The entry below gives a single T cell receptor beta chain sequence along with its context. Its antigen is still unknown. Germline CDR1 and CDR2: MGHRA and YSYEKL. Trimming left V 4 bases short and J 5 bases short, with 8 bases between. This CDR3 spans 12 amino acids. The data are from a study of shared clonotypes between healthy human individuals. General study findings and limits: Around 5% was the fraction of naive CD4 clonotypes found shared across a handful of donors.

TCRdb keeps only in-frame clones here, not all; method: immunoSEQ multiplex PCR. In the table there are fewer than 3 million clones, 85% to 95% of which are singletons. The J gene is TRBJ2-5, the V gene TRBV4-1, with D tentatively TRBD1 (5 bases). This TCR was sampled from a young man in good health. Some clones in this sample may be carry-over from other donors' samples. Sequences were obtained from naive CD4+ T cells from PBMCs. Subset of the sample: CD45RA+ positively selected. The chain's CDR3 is CASSPPGETQYF. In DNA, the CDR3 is TGCGCCAGCAGCCCGCCAGGGGAGACCCAGTACTTC.